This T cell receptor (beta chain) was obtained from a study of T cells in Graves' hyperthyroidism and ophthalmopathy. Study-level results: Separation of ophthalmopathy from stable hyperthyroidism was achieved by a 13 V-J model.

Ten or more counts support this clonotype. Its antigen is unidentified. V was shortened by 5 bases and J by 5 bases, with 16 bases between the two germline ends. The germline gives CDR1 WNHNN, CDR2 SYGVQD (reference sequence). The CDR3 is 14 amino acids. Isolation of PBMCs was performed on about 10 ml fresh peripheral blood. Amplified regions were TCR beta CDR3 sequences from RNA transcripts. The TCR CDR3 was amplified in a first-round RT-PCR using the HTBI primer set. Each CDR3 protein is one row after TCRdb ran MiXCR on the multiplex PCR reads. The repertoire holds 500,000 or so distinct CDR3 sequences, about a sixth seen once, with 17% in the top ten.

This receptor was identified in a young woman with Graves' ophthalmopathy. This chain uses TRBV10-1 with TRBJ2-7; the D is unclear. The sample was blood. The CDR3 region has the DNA TGCGCCAGCAGTCCTAGTATGCGTCTGGACGAGCAGTACTTC. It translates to CASSPSMRLDEQYF.